One T cell receptor (beta chain) is described in this entry. No antigen is known for it. Nothing much larger sits one base from this clone, and base qualities are not available. In total, 600 or so healthy bone marrow donors made up the cohort. At the time of sampling, every cohort member was nominally healthy, though immune exposures that went unrecorded were likely present. The donor tested CMV seropositive, placing the donor among the 250 to 300 seropositive members of the cohort. A peripheral blood sample was collected from each donor, and TCR beta sequencing was performed on peripheral blood mononuclear cells. The Qiagen DNeasy Blood Extraction Kit was used to extract genomic DNA from the blood cell samples. The CDR3 holds 12 amino acids from the cysteine to the phenylalanine. Of the read, only the CDR3 DNA is kept; its 36 bases are in frame from base 1. The germline V gene (reference sequence) gives CDR1 as GTSNPN and CDR2 as SVGIG.

The sample originates from a study of cytomegalovirus exposure and HLA in healthy donors (TCRdb year 2017). At the level of the whole study: An earlier analysis of 550 to 700 of the donors reported about 250 Gb of sequence data and more than 90 million unique TCR beta sequences from some 180 million T cells. An early release that covered around 590 HLA-typed donors contained approximately 300 gigabases of sequencing data and roughly 84 million unique TCR sequences. Among the approximately 420 genotyped donors, under 90% belonged to the genetic ancestry cluster associated with self-reported Caucasian donors. The study was designed to test whether signatures of past pathogen exposure could be identified by cataloging public T cell receptors. The T cell repertoires of roughly 660 subjects were profiled by immunosequencing and related to cytomegalovirus serostatus. Besides the first cohort of 500 to 700 subjects, a separate validation cohort made up of 120 different subjects was used. To predict cytomegalovirus infection status, the study brought together high-throughput TCR immunosequencing, statistical association of individual TCRs with disease status, and machine learning. A later analysis re-analyzed previously published TCR beta repertoires from 650 to 800 donors and added high-resolution HLA genotyping to study TCR occurrence patterns. Rather than using new phenotypic data, the later analysis identified candidate immune exposures from TCR beta sequences and from how often those sequences occurred across donors. An earlier analysis of 587 of the donors applied high-throughput TCR beta sequencing to assess whether each TCR beta V gene segment acted as functional or pseudogenic. Donor age, sex, ethnicity and CMV serostatus were collected together with the repertoire data. A later genetic analysis took genome-wide SNP genotypes for about 55% of the 666 donors and used that subset as a discovery cohort. Every discovery cohort repertoire had been produced on one sequencing platform. Both class I and class II loci were covered by HLA typing, at four-digit resolution. Typing coverage differed by locus: A, B, C, DRB1 and DQB1 were typed in roughly 620-630 donors, DQA1 in roughly 500, DPA1 in some 600, and DPB1 in about 450. Roughly 5 DR-DQ haplotypes were treated as single units for association and clustering because of strong linkage in the cohort. Across around 400 genotyped donors of the cohort, an average of approximately 240,000 unique TCR beta nucleotide sequences per donor were sequenced, and 15% to 20% of those sequences were non-productive.

Findings and caveats that apply to the study as a whole: Because counts were too low, approximately 18 rarely observed V segments, including chromosome 9 orphons, were excluded from the earlier analysis of roughly 580 of the donors. A cluster of highly shared sequence variants was judged likely to represent a technical artifact of the sequencing pipeline. The classifier was reported to diagnose cytomegalovirus status with high specificity and sensitivity in both the original cohort and the validation cohort. A later analysis found that HLA-associated TCR beta chains were more clonally expanded and had lower generation probabilities than equally common non-associated chains. Some IMGT-functional V segments, including TRBV6-2 and TRBV6-3, could not be distinguished by the 87-base-pair reads and were therefore excluded. A later analysis associated about 16,000 TCR beta sequences with specific HLA alleles at a false discovery rate of 0.05. V-gene and J-gene trimming of TCR beta chains was associated with a missense DCLRE1C variant in a later genetic analysis, and the association was replicated in an independent cohort. Immune exposure information for the cohort was limited to CMV serostatus. A few of the identified cytomegalovirus-associated TCR beta chains were confirmed in vitro to be specific for cytomegalovirus antigens. In a later genetic analysis, fewer N-insertions in productive TCRs were reported among donors in an Asian-associated ancestry cluster than the roughly 700-donor mean. According to a later analysis, most CMV-associated TCR beta chains appeared to be HLA-restricted, and the HLA associations seemed to be driven largely by CMV exposure. Because some donors lacked HLA typing at each locus, the association tests relied only on the typed subset. Linkage disequilibrium might explain the correlated functional status among segregating V segments, but an unknown experimental factor could not be excluded. A further reported finding was that TCR beta sequences accurately predicted the HLA-A and HLA-B alleles for most subjects in the first cohort. Most TCR sequences were seen in very few donors, while some public TCRs were found in many individuals. The study listed 150 to 200 TCR beta chains as associated with cytomegalovirus. According to the authors, the approach could potentially be generalized to other disease states and immunological phenotypes. In an earlier analysis of roughly 500 of the donors, most TCR beta V segments appeared in productive rearrangements about 87% or about 30% of the time, broadly matching IMGT annotations. In a later analysis, several top co-occurrence clusters were reported to appear linked to parvovirus B19, influenza, CMV and Epstein-Barr virus. When HLA alleles, especially DR and DQ, strongly co-occurred, attributing TCR associations to individual alleles was difficult. Only TCR beta chains were sequenced in this cohort, and the absence of alpha or paired-chain data limited detectable features. Presence/absence analyses assumed roughly uniform sequencing depth across donors, an assumption that may not hold. A later analysis found that TCR association rates varied across HLA loci, with DRB1 alleles showing the most associated TCRs and HLA-C alleles the fewest.

The library was produced with the immunoSEQ multiplex PCR assay. A mixture of 60 forward primers for TCR Vbeta segments and 13 reverse primers for TCR Jbeta segments was used in the multiplex PCR. Amplification of the CDR3 region of rearranged TCR beta genes was performed with a multiplex PCR assay on genomic DNA. Amplified TCR beta libraries were sequenced as 87-base-pair reads on the Illumina HiSeq System. The published analysis was carried out like this. In a later analysis, some 80 million unique TCR beta chains were counted across the approximately 670 repertoires, and roughly 10 million of these chains were shared by at least two donors. A nearest-neighbor algorithm error-corrected the raw reads and collapsed the reads into unique sequences, merging closely related sequences to remove PCR and sequencing errors. V, D and J gene segments were assigned by aligning CDR3 sequences to IMGT reference sequences. For a sequence to be retained, a match of at least six nucleotides was required to both a V gene segment and a J gene segment. Rearrangements were called productive when the CDR3 lacked stop codons and stayed in frame with V and J; all others were non-productive. Following IMGT convention, CDR3 was defined as the stretch from the second conserved V-encoded cysteine to the conserved J-encoded phenylalanine. The earlier analysis of roughly 590 of the donors excluded sequences that lacked an unambiguous match to a single V gene segment. An earlier analysis of several hundred of the donors classified V segments as functional when productive rearrangements were above 56.7% and as segregating when the standard deviation between donors was above 5%. A statistical classification framework was built to diagnose cytomegalovirus status from the catalog of TCR beta chain sequences. V and J gene assignment, in a later analysis, came from comparing TCR nucleotide sequences with IMGT/GENE-DB human TR gene sequences. The TCRdist pipeline was used in a later analysis to assign CDR3 sequences and most-parsimonious VDJ recombination scenarios. In a later analysis, each TCR beta chain was defined by its CDR3 amino acid sequence together with its V-gene family, and reads without a unique V-gene family were excluded. A later analysis removed 600 or so highly shared, low-generation-probability nucleotide sequences to deal with suspected cross-contamination and a sequencing artifact. In a later analysis, a clonal expansion index for each public chain was calculated from normalized within-repertoire ranks of inferred template counts. In a later analysis, generation probabilities were computed with a VDJ recombination model fitted to out-of-frame rearrangements, and the resulting probabilities were checked against IGoR. A later analysis scored TCR-TCR, TCR-HLA and TCR-CMV co-occurrence with hypergeometric tests, applying a repertoire-size bias correction to TCR pairs. False discovery rates were estimated in a later analysis by permuting HLA or CMV assignments 20 times. A later analysis grouped co-occurring TCRs with DBSCAN, adding TCRdist sequence similarity when clustering within HLA-allele-positive subsets. Repertoires with fewer than 30,000 or more than 120,000 public chains, plus five repertoires with anomalous nucleotide sharing, were excluded from co-occurrence clustering. TCRdb's version of the immuneACCESS table is confined to in-frame rearrangements and falls short of the full clone set. An unresolved V gene accounts for under half of the shortfall where checked; the remainder is of unknown origin. Clone size and the V and J calls come from that table; the DNA yielded D and trimming. The sample data list about 120,000 clones, and approximately 80% of these were observed just once. Roughly 9.2% of the sample is in the top ten clones.

The chain is made from TRBV30 and TRBJ2-5, with 9 bases matching TRBD1. The end of the DNA is better explained by TRBJ2-7, so the J call may be wrong. What was sequenced was PBMCs. This TCR came from a female donor in good health and CMV-seropositive. The CDR3 reads as follows: CAWSPDRGEQYF. DNA sequence: TGTGCCTGGAGCCCGGACAGGGGCGAGCAGTACTTC.